The clone carrying this T cell receptor beta chain is classed as large by frequency. These data are taken from a study of T cells expressing NK-cell markers. Study as a whole: Beta-chain profiling covered CD3+CD56+NKG2C+, CD3+CD56+NKG2C- and CD3+CD56-NKG2C+ sorted subsets.

CDR1 and CDR2 from the germline V gene are DFQATT and SNEGSKA (reference sequence). The CDR3 extends over 14 amino acids. With the 5' RACE reads reprocessed, TCRdb shows one record per CDR3 protein and no DNA. The table lists roughly 71 distinct CDR3 sequences. The receptor was derived from a woman between 18 and 70 years old in good health. Sequencing used blood T cells: a sorted CD56 or NKG2C T cell subset, CD4+ or CD8+ T cells, or bulk PBMC T cells (not recorded which). The chain combines TRBV20-1 with TRBJ2-7; TCRdb's D call, TRBD2, is unchecked because there is no DNA. CDR3: CSGKSGAGTYEQYF.